This record concerns one TCR beta chain sequence. Method: immunoSEQ multiplex PCR; TCRdb's copy keeps in-frame clones and lacks some. The data hold some 490,000 clones, with around 73% observed a single time. The data originate from a study of shared clonotypes between healthy human individuals. This CDR3 is built from 13 residues. Deletions cut 4 bases from V and 5 bases from J, with 12 bases between. Germline V lookup: CDR1 SQVTM, CDR2 ANQGSEA. This clonotype originated in a woman aged 35 to 49 in good health. Some clones in this sample may be carry-over from other donors' samples. Sequencing was carried out using PBMCs. The chain uses TRBV29-1 and TRBJ1-5; no firm D call. The CDR3 protein is CSVVAGDHQPQHF. Written as DNA, the CDR3 is TGCAGCGTTGTTGCAGGAGACCATCAGCCCCAGCATTTT.